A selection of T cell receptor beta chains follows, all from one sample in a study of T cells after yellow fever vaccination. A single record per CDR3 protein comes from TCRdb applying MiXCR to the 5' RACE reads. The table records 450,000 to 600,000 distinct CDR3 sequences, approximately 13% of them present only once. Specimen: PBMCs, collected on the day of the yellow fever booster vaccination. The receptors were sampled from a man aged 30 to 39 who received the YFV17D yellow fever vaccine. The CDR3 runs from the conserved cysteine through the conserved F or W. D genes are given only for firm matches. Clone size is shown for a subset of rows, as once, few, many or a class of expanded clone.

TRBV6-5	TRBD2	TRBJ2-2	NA	TGTGCCAGCAGTATTCTAGCGGGAGTAGCGGGGGAGCTGTTTTTT	CASSILAGVAGELFF
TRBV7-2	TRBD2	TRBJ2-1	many	TGTGCCAGCAGCCTTTTCTCCGGGACTAGCGGGGGGGTGGCGTTCTTC	CASSLFSGTSGGVAFF
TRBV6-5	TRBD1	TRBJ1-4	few	TGTGCCAGCAGTTACTCCCAGGGGGCATCTGAAAAACTGTTTTTT	CASSYSQGASEKLFF
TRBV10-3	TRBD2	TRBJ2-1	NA	TGTGCCATCAAGGGGACTAGCGGGGCGGGGGGTGAGCAGTTCTTC	CAIKGTSGAGGEQFF
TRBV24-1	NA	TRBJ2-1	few	TGTGCCACCAGTGATTTAGGCCAGGGGAACTACAATGAGCAGTTCTTC	CATSDLGQGNYNEQFF
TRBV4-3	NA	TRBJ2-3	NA	TGCGCCAGCAGCCAAGACTGGGACGGCCGGACTTACGATACGCAGTATTTT	CASSQDWDGRTYDTQYF
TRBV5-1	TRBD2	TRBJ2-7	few	TGCGCCAGCAGCTTCTCTCTGACTAGCGGGGATTACGAGCAGTACTTC	CASSFSLTSGDYEQYF
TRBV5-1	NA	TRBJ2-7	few	TGCGCCAGCAGCCCCGCGGCCAGCTCCTACGAGCAGTACTTC	CASSPAASSYEQYF
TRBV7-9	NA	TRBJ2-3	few	TGTGCCAGCAGCTCAGAGGGGGGTAATACGCAGTATTTT	CASSSEGGNTQYF
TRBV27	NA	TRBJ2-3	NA	TGTGCCAGCAGTTTCTCAAATTACGGGAACACAGATACGCAGTATTTT	CASSFSNYGNTDTQYF
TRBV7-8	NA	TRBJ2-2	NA	TGTGCCAGCAGCTTAGTAGTTGGCACCGGGGAGCTGTTTTTT	CASSLVVGTGELFF
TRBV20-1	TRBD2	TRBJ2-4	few	TGCAGTGCTCCCCGGACTAGCGGGCGCGGGACGGACTCGGCCAAAAACATTCAGTACTTC	CSAPRTSGRGTDSAKNIQYF
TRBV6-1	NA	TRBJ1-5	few	TGTGCCAGCACGACTGTCACAAATCAGCCCCAGCATTTT	CASTTVTNQPQHF
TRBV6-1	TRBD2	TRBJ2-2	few	TGTGCCAGCACCCAAGCGGGAGACACCGGGGAGCTGTTTTTT	CASTQAGDTGELFF
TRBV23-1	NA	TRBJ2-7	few	TGCGCCAGCGGAAAATACGAGCAGTACTTC	CASGKYEQYF
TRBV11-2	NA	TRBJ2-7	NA	TGTGCCAGCAGCTTATTCCAGGGGGGGACTTTGGTTGGGACCGGGACGATGAAACAGTACTTC	CASSLFQGGTLVGTGTMKQYF
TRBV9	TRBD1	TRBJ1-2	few	TGTGCCAGCAGCGCCGGGACAGGCGGCGAGGCGGGCTACACCTTC	CASSAGTGGEAGYTF
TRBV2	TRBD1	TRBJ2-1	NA	TGTGCCAGCGACAGGGCAAACAATGAGCAGTTCTTC	CASDRANNEQFF
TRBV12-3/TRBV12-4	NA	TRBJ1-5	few	TGTGCCAGCAAGAGGGACGGCCCCAATCAGCCCCAGCATTTT	CASKRDGPNQPQHF
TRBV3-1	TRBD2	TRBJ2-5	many	TGTGCCAGCAGCCAAGACGTAGGGACTAGCGGGAAAGAGACCCAGTACTTC	CASSQDVGTSGKETQYF
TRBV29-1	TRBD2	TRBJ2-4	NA	TGCAGCGTTGGTTCGACTAGCGGGAGAAACATTCAGTACTTC	CSVGSTSGRNIQYF
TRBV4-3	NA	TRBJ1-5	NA	TGCGCCAGCAGCCAAGATATAGTACGTAGGCCCCAGCATTTT	CASSQDIVRRPQHF
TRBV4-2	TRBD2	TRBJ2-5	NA	TGTGCCAGCAGCCGGGGGACTAGCGGGATCGAGACCCAGTACTTC	CASSRGTSGIETQYF
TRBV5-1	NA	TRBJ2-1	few	TGCGCCAGCAGCGCTAGACCTAGGGAAGGAAATGAGCAGTTCTTC	CASSARPREGNEQFF
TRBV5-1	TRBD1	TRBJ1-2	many	TGCGCCAGCTCGGGGACAGGGTCGTATGGCTACACCTTC	CASSGTGSYGYTF
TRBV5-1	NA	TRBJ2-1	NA	TGCGCCAGCAGCTCAGAGGGTGGTAGAGGTGAGCAGTTCTTC	CASSSEGGRGEQFF
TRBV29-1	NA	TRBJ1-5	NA	TGCAGCGTTGAAGTCTCCTTGGATCAGCCCCAGCATTTT	CSVEVSLDQPQHF
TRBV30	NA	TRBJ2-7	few	TGTGCCTGGAATCCCTTTCAGCGAAACGAGCAGTACTTC	CAWNPFQRNEQYF
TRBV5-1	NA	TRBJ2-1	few	TGCGCCAGCAGTTTAATACAGGGAGGTGAGCAGTTCTTC	CASSLIQGGEQFF
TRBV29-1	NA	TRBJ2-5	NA	TGCAGCGTTCCAGGGGGGGAGACCCAGTACTTC	CSVPGGETQYF
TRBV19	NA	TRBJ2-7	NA	TGTGCCAGTAGTACGTCCGTTGGGGCCGTTTTGGAGCAGTACTTC	CASSTSVGAVLEQYF
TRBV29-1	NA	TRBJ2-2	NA	TGCAGCGTTGAAATTATGGGGCTAGTAGATACCGGGGAGCTGTTTTTT	CSVEIMGLVDTGELFF
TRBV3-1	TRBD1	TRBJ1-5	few	TGTGCCAGCAGCCAGTCCGGGACAGGCAGACAGCCCCAGCATTTT	CASSQSGTGRQPQHF
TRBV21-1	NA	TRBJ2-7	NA	TGTGCCAGCACCTCATTAGGGGGGGTCGAGCAGTACTTC	CASTSLGGVEQYF
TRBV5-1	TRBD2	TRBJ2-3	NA	TGCGCCAGCAGGGTAGAACGGGAGGGCCCGGTTTTT	CASRVEREGPVF
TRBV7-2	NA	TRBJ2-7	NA	TGTGCCAGCAGGGGAGCGGCCATCTACGAGCAGTACTTC	CASRGAAIYEQYF
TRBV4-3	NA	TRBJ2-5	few	TGCGCCAGCAGCCAAGATCACATTGGGGGACAAGAGACCCAGTACTTC	CASSQDHIGGQETQYF
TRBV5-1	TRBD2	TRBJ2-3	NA	TGCGCCAGCAGCTGGACTAGCGGGAGGGTCGGCACAGATACGCAGTATTTT	CASSWTSGRVGTDTQYF
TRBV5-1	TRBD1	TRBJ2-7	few	TGCGCCAGCAGCTTGGCGGGGGACAGGGGGTACTACGAGCAGTACTTC	CASSLAGDRGYYEQYF